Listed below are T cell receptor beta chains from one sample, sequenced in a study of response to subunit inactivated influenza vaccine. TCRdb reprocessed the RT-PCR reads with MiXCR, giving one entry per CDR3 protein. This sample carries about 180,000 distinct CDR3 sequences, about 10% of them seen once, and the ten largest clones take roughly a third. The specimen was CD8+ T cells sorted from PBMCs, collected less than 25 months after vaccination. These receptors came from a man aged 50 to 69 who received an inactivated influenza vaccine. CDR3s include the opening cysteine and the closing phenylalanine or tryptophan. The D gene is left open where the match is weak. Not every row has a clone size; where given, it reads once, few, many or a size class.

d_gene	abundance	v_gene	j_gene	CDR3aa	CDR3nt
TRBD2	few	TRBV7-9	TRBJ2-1	CASSLGLAGVHNEQFF	TGTGCCAGCAGCTTGGGACTAGCGGGAGTCCACAATGAGCAGTTCTTC
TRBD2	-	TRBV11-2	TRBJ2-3	CASSSIGEVAGGVFTDTQYF	TGTGCCAGCAGCTCCATTGGGGAGGTAGCGGGAGGGGTATTCACAGATACGCAGTATTTT
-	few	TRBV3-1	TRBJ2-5	CASSQGRLEAPETQYF	TGTGCCAGCAGCCAAGGTCGGCTAGAGGCGCCAGAGACCCAGTACTTC
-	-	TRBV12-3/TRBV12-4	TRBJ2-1	CASRGVGSAKGNEQFF	TGTGCCAGCAGGGGGGTGGGGTCAGCGAAGGGCAATGAGCAGTTCTTC
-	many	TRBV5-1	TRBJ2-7	CASSLDDNSYEQYF	TGCGCCAGCAGCTTGGATGATAACTCCTACGAGCAGTACTTC
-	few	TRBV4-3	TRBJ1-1	CASSQDGTGFGEAFF	TGCGCCAGCAGCCAAGACGGAACAGGGTTTGGTGAAGCTTTCTTT
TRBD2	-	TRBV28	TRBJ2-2	CASSPPILAGGVLTGELFF	TGTGCCAGCAGCCCCCCCATTTTGGCGGGAGGGGTACTCACCGGGGAGCTGTTTTTT
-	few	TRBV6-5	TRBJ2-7	CASSYSKGRHEQYF	TGTGCCAGCAGTTACTCGAAGGGTAGGCACGAGCAGTACTTC
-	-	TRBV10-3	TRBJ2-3	CAIMGGLYTDTQYF	TGTGCCATCATGGGCGGGCTATACACAGATACGCAGTATTTT
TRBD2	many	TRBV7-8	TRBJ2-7	CASSLGIAGTYEQYF	TGTGCCAGCAGCTTAGGGATAGCGGGAACCTACGAGCAGTACTTC
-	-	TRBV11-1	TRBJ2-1	CASSLVVSEMSRNEQFF	TGTGCCAGCAGCTTAGTCGTATCGGAGATGTCTCGCAATGAGCAGTTCTTC
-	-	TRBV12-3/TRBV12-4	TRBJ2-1	CASSLRVTTDSYYNEQFF	TGTGCCAGCAGTTTAAGGGTAACGACAGATTCTTACTACAATGAGCAGTTCTTC
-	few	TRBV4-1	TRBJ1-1	CASSQGFSATEAFF	TGCGCCAGCAGCCAGGGGTTTTCGGCCACTGAAGCTTTCTTT
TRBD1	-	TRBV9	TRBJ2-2	CASTPRDRGRTGELFF	TGTGCCAGCACCCCCCGGGACAGGGGAAGAACCGGGGAGCTGTTTTTT
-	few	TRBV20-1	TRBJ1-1	CSARIPTGNTEAFF	TGCAGTGCTAGAATACCGACGGGGAACACTGAAGCTTTCTTT
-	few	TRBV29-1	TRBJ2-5	CSVEVAAMSTIQETQYF	TGCAGCGTTGAAGTGGCAGCTATGTCGACCATCCAAGAGACCCAGTACTTC
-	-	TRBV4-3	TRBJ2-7	CASSQEFKRDEQYF	TGCGCCAGCAGCCAAGAATTCAAGCGGGACGAGCAGTACTTC
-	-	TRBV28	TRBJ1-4	CASSLVRGAASEKLFF	TGTGCCAGCAGTTTGGTTCGGGGCGCCGCCAGTGAAAAACTGTTTTTT
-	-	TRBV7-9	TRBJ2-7	CASGVSYEQYF	TGTGCCAGCGGGGTCTCCTACGAGCAGTACTTC
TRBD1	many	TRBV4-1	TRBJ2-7	CASSQGPHDRVSVYEQYF	TGCGCCAGCAGCCAAGGTCCCCACGACAGGGTCAGTGTCTACGAGCAGTACTTC
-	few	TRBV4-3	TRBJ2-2	CASSQEVGPNTGELFF	TGCGCCAGCAGCCAAGAAGTAGGGCCGAACACCGGGGAGCTGTTTTTT
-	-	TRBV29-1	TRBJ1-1	CSVEVGLNTEAFF	TGCAGCGTTGAAGTGGGCCTGAACACTGAAGCTTTCTTT
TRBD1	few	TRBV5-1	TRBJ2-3	CASSPTGGTTDTQYF	TGCGCCAGCAGCCCGACAGGGGGGACCACAGATACGCAGTATTTT
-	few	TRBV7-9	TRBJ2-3	CASRVWPPSTDTQYF	TGTGCCAGCAGAGTTTGGCCCCCTAGCACAGATACGCAGTATTTT
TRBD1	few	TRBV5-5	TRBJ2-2	CASSTPTGGSPGELFF	TGTGCCAGCAGCACCCCGACAGGGGGGAGCCCCGGGGAGCTGTTTTTT
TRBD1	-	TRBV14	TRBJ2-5	CASSQTGGETQYF	TGTGCCAGCAGCCAAACAGGGGGTGAGACCCAGTACTTC
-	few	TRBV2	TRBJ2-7	CASTEDYEQYF	TGTGCCAGCACTGAGGACTACGAGCAGTACTTC
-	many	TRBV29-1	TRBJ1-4	CSVEDEVRGVEKLFF	TGCAGCGTTGAAGACGAGGTCAGGGGCGTCGAAAAACTGTTTTTT
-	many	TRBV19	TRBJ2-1	CASSISGYNEQFF	TGTGCCAGTAGTATCTCGGGCTACAATGAGCAGTTCTTC
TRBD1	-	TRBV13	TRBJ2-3	CASSSGQGALTDTQYF	TGTGCCAGCAGCTCCGGACAGGGGGCATTGACAGATACGCAGTATTTT
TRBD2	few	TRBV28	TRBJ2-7	CASSVKPRLASSSYEQYF	TGTGCCAGCAGTGTCAAACCAAGACTAGCGTCGAGCTCCTACGAGCAGTACTTC
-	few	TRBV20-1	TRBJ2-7	CSARDPGRSYEQYF	TGCAGTGCTAGAGACCCGGGACGTTCCTACGAGCAGTACTTC
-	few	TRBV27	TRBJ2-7	CASSSLHREQYF	TGTGCCAGCAGTTCCCTCCATCGGGAGCAGTACTTC
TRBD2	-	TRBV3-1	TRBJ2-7	CASSQPGLTSYEQYF	TGTGCCAGCAGCCAGCCGGGACTAACCTCCTACGAGCAGTACTTC
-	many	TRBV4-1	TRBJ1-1	CASSQDHAGRTEAFF	TGCGCCAGCAGCCAAGATCATGCAGGGAGGACTGAAGCTTTCTTT
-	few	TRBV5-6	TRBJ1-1	CASNIGGGNTEAFF	TGTGCCAGTAATATTGGGGGGGGGAACACTGAAGCTTTCTTT
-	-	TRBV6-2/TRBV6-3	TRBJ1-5	CASSRWSGDQPQHF	TGTGCCAGCAGCCGATGGTCCGGGGATCAGCCCCAGCATTTT
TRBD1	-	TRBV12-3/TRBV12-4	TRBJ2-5	CASSLAAPTGEETQYF	TGTGCCAGCAGTTTGGCGGCCCCGACAGGGGAGGAGACCCAGTACTTC
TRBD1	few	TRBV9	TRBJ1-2	CASSAQRDREYYGYTF	TGTGCCAGCAGCGCCCAGAGGGACAGGGAATACTATGGCTACACCTTC
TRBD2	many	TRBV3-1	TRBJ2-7	CASSPLGGRAYEQYF	TGTGCCAGCAGCCCGCTAGGCGGGAGGGCCTACGAGCAGTACTTC
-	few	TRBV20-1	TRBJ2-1	CSAVGMFSYNEQFF	TGCAGTGCTGTCGGAATGTTCTCCTACAATGAGCAGTTCTTC
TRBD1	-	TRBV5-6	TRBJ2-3	CASSLVGQGGSTDTQYF	TGTGCCAGCAGCTTGGTGGGACAGGGGGGCAGCACAGATACGCAGTATTTT
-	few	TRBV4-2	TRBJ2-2	CASRTGLMLAGELFF	TGTGCCAGCAGAACAGGGCTCATGTTGGCCGGGGAGCTGTTTTTT
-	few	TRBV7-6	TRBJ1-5	CASSPAGRGNQPQHF	TGTGCCAGCAGCCCTGCAGGGAGAGGCAATCAGCCCCAGCATTTT
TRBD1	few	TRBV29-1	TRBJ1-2	CSALDRAGDGYTF	TGCAGCGCCCTCGACAGGGCGGGCGATGGCTACACCTTC
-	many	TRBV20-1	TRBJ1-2	CSSDREDYGYTF	TGCAGTTCGGACAGAGAAGACTATGGCTACACCTTC
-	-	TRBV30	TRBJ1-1	CAGWRSGHGGTEAFF	TGTGCCGGGTGGCGGTCCGGCCACGGTGGGACTGAAGCTTTCTTT
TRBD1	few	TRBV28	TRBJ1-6	CASSFSGGGSPLHF	TGTGCCAGCAGTTTTTCAGGGGGCGGGTCACCCCTCCACTTT
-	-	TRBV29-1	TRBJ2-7	CSVLGTALEQYF	TGCAGCGTACTAGGCACCGCTTTGGAGCAGTACTTC
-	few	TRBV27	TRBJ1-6	CASSFALNSPLHF	TGTGCCAGCAGTTTTGCTTTAAATTCACCCCTCCACTTT